This TCR beta chain was observed in a study of identifying expanded T cells in peripheral blood. Whole-study findings and limits: About 1.3 clones differed between technical replicates, versus about 15 and 19 over time. Variance in clone template counts between approximately two-week samples significantly increased with total template count across all healthy donors.

Comments on this clone: Antigen unknown.

The germline V gene encodes CDR1 SGDLS and CDR2 YYNGEE. The CDR3 has 15 amino acids. Between the trimmed V and J ends, which lost 6 bases and 2 bases, there was a span of 14 bases. Healthy donors had no documented immune events, such as infections, while sampled. TCRdb's table, derived via immunoSEQ multiplex PCR, lists solely in-frame clones and lacks some. This table has 80,000 or so clones, approximately 84% appearing once. Sequencing was performed on blood. The TCR originated in a person aged 18 to 75 in good health. The chain uses TRBV9 and TRBJ1-4; no reliable D call. The CDR3 is CASNKGAVTNEKLFF. The DNA of the CDR3 is TGTGCCAGCAACAAAGGAGCAGTTACTAATGAAAAACTGTTTTTT.